This entry concerns a single TCR beta chain. The antigen is not known. Here the CDR3 omits its conserved ending phenylalanine or tryptophan, so a read error is the likely source. cDNA synthesis was performed by 5'RACE with 10-nucleotide random UMIs. TCRdb re-called the 5' RACE reads through MiXCR, storing one row per CDR3 protein. The table records some 60,000 distinct CDR3 sequences, roughly 2.5% of them present only once. The record originates from a study of neurological immune-mediated disorders. General study results and limits: None of the CDR3 amino acid sequences in expanded clones turned up in more than one subject, which points to private repertoires in all groups. Multiple sclerosis patients had less TCR clonal expansion than even healthy controls, unlike HTLV-1-associated myelopathy.

The CDR3 covers 11 residues. In germline, CDR1 is SEHNR, CDR2 FQNEAQ (reference sequence). Trimming left V 8 bases short and J 4 bases short, with 9 bases between. The sample was PBMCs. The receptor was derived from a man over 45 with multiple sclerosis. This sequence joins TRBV7-9 and TRBJ2-7; no reliable D call. CDR3 region: CASRQNYEQYC. CDR3 nucleotides: TGTGCCAGCCGGCAGAATTACGAGCAGTACTGC.